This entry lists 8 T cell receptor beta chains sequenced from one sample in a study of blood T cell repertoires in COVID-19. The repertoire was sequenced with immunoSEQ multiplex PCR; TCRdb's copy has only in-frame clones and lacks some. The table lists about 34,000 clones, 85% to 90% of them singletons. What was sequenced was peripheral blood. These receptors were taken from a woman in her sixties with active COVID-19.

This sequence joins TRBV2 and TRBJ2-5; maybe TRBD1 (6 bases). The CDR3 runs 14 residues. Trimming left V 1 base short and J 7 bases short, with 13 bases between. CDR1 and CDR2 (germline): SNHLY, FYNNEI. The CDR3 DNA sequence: TGTGCCAGCAGTGAAGGGACAGTTGACCCGACCCAGTACTTC. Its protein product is CASSEGTVDPTQYF.

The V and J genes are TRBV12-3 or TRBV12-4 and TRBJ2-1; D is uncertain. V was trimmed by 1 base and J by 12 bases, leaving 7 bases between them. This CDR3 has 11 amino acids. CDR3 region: CASSLERRQFF. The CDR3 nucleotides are TGTGCCAGCAGTTTAGAACGGAGGCAGTTCTTC.

The CDR3 spells CASRSSDTDTQYF. CDR3 coding DNA: TGTGCCAGTAGGTCGAGTGACACAGATACGCAGTATTTT. The chain recombines TRBV19 with TRBJ2-3, with unresolved D. This CDR3 comprises 13 residues. Germline V CDR1 and CDR2: LNHDA, SQIVND (reference sequence). Trimming left V 6 bases short and J 2 bases short, with 9 bases between.

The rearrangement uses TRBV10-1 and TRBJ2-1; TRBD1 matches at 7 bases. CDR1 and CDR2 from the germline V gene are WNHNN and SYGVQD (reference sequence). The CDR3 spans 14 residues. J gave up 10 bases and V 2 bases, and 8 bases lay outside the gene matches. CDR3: CASSEVVPRGEQFF. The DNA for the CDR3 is TGCGCCAGCAGTGAGGTGGTACCCAGGGGGGAGCAGTTCTTC.

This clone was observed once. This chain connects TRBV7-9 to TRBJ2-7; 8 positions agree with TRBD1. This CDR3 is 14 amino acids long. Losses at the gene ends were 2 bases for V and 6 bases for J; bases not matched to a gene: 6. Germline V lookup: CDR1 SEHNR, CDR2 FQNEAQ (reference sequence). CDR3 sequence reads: CASSLQGAQGEQYF. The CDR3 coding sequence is TGTGCCAGCAGCTTACAGGGGGCACAAGGCGAGCAGTACTTC.

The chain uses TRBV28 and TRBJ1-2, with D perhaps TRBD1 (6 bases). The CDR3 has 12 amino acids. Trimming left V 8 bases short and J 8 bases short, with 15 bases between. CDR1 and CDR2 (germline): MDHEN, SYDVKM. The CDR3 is CASARGNGGYTF. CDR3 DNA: TGTGCCAGCGCCAGGGGAAATGGAGGCTACACCTTC.

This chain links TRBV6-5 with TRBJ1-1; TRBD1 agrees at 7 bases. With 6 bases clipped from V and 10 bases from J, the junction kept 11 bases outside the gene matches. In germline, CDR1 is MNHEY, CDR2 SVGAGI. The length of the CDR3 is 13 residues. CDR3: CASSAVLGGRAFF. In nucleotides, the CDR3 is TGTGCCAGCAGCGCGGTATTAGGGGGCCGAGCTTTCTTT.

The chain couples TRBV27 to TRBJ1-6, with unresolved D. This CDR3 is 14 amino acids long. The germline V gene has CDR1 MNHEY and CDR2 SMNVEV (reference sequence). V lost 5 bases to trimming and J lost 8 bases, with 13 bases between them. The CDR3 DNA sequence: TGTGCCAGCAGTGAAACGGTTAATTATTCACCCCTCCACTTT. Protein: CASSETVNYSPLHF.